This T cell receptor beta chain was identified during a study of cytomegalovirus exposure and HLA in healthy donors. For the study at large: Among about 179 million T cells, an earlier analysis found about 110 million unique TCR beta sequences.

The CDR3 length is 14 residues. The germline CDR1 and CDR2 sequences are SGDLS and YYNGEE. V gave up 2 bases and J gave up 3 bases, with 11 bases separating them. Healthy people donating bone marrow made up the donors. Whereas donors were nominally healthy upon sampling, unrecorded immune exposures were probable. 60 Vbeta and 13 Jbeta primers were used in PCR. Profiled with immunoSEQ multiplex PCR; TCRdb holds only in-frame clones, not every one. The sample holds about 160,000 clones; more than 70% are singletons and the top ten take around 1%. This sequence was found in a man aged 30 to 45 in good health and CMV-seronegative. The chain combines TRBV9 with TRBJ1-1; no firm D call. Sequencing used PBMCs. The CDR3, as DNA: TGTGCCAGCAGCGTCCTTAGGAGGGACACTGAAGCTTTCTTT. This sequence encodes CASSVLRRDTEAFF.